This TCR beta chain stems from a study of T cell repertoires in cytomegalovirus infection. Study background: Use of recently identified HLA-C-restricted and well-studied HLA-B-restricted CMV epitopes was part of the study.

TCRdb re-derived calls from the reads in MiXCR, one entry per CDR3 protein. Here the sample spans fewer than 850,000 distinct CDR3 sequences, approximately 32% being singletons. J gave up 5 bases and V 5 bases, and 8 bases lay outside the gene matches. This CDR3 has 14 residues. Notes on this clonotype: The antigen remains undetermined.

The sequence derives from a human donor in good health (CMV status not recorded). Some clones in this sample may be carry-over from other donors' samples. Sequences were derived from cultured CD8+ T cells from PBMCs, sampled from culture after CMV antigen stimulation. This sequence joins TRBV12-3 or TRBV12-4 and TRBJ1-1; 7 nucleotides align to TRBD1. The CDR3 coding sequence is TGTGCCAGCAGTCCCCGCCTCAGGGGGACTGAAGCTTTCTTT. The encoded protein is CASSPRLRGTEAFF.